This T cell receptor beta chain was sequenced in a study of blood T cell repertoires in COVID-19. The overall study: From T cells, B-cell-depleted T cells, or PBMCs came the material, which was cDNA or gDNA.

The assay was immunoSEQ multiplex PCR, and TCRdb's table has in-frame clones only and misses some. The sample lists about 140,000 clones; about four fifths were seen once. Trimming cost V 4 bases and J 1 base; bases outside gene matches: 5. Per the germline V gene, CDR1 is MNHEY and CDR2 is SMNVEV (reference sequence). The CDR3 runs to 15 residues. The J gene is TRBJ2-7, the V gene TRBV27; 9 bases align to TRBD2. Sequencing input: peripheral blood. The receptor was isolated from a man aged 70 or older who had recovered from COVID-19. Here the CDR3 reads CASSSGLALSYEQYF. The CDR3, as DNA: TGTGCCAGCAGTTCCGGACTAGCGCTTTCCTACGAGCAGTACTTC.